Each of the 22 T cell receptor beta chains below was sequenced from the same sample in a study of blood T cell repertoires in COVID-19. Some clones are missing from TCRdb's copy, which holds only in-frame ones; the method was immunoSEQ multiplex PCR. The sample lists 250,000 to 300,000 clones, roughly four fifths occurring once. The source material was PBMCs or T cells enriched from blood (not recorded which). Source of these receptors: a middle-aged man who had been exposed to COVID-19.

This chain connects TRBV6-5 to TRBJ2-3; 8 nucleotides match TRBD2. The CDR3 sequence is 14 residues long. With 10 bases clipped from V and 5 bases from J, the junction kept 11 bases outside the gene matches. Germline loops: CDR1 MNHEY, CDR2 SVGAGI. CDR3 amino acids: CATRVSGKLDTQYF. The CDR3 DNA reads TGTGCCACCAGGGTTAGCGGGAAATTAGATACGCAGTATTTT.

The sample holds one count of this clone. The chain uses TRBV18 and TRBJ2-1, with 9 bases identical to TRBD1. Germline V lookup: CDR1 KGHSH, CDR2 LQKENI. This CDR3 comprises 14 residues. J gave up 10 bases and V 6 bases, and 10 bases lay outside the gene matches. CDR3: CASSQGQGIWEQFF. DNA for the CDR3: TGTGCCAGCTCCCAAGGACAGGGGATATGGGAGCAGTTCTTC.

CDR3 coding DNA: TGTGCCTGCCTCGGGGAGGGTTATGGCTACACCTTC. This encodes CACLGEGYGYTF. The V and J genes are TRBV30 and TRBJ1-2, with no clear D. V lost 6 bases to trimming and J lost 5 bases, with 13 bases between them. This CDR3 spans 12 amino acids. The germline gives CDR1 GTSNPN, CDR2 SVGIG (reference sequence).

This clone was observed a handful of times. This chain's CDR3 is CASSVRDSGYEQYF. CDR3 DNA: TGCGCCAGCAGCGTCCGGGACAGCGGCTACGAGCAGTACTTC. The chain couples TRBV5-1 to TRBJ2-7; the match to TRBD1 covers 7 bases. The CDR3 spans 14 residues. Germline CDR1 SGHRS, CDR2 YFSETQ. The J segment lost 3 bases and the V segment lost 4 bases, leaving 7 bases of the junction unmatched.

The CDR3 spells CASSVASTDTQYF. The CDR3 coding sequence is TGTGCCAGCAGCGTAGCGAGCACAGATACGCAGTATTTT. This chain links TRBV9 with TRBJ2-3; D unresolved. The CDR3 extends over 13 amino acids. The germline V and J ends were trimmed by 0 bases and 0 bases, with 2 bases remaining between them. CDR1 and CDR2 (germline): SGDLS, YYNGEE.

The CDR3: CASGINNEQFF. The CDR3 nucleotides are TGTGCTAGTGGTATCAACAATGAGCAGTTCTTC. The chain links TRBV12-5 to TRBJ2-1; D not resolved. This CDR3 has 11 residues. With 5 bases removed from V and 5 bases from J, the gap between germline ends came to 4 bases. Germline V gene lookup returns CDR1 LGHNT and CDR2 FRNRAP.

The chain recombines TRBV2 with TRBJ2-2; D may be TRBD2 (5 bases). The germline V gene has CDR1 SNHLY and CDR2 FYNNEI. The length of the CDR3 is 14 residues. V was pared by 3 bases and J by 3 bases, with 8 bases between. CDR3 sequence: CASSDPSHTGELFF. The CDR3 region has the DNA TGTGCCAGCAGTGATCCTAGCCACACCGGGGAGCTGTTTTTT.

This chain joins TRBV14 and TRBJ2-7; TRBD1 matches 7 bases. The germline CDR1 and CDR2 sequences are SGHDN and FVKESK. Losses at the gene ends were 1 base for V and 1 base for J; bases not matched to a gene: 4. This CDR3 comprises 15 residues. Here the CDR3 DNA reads TGTGCCAGCAGCCAAGGAGGGGGCGTTTCCTACGAGCAGTACTTC. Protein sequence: CASSQGGGVSYEQYF.

CDR3 DNA: TGTGCCAGCTGGGCCGGGACTAGCGACGAGCAGTTCTTC. Translation gives CASWAGTSDEQFF. V usage is TRBV3-1 (or the pseudogene TRBV3-2) and J usage is TRBJ2-1, with TRBD2 matching 10 bases. The CDR3 loop spans 13 amino acids. The junction had 8 bases not matched to a gene; V was cut back by 8 bases and J by 10 bases. Germline V gene data show CDR1 as LGHDT and CDR2 as YNNKEL (reference sequence).

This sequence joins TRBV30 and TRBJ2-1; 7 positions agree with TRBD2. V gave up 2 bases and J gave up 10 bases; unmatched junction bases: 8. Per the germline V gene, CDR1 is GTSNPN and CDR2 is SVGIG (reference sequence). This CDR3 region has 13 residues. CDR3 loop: CAWSSGDSREQFF. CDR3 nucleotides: TGTGCCTGGAGTAGCGGGGATTCCAGGGAGCAGTTCTTC.

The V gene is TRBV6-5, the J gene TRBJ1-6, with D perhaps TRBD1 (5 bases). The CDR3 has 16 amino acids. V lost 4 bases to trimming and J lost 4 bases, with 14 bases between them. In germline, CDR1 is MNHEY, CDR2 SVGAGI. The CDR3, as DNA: TGTGCCAGCAGTTGGAGCGTGGGGCAGTATAATTCACCCCTCCACTTT. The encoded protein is CASSWSVGQYNSPLHF.

CDR3 in amino acids: CASSLQKGASSYNEQFF. Written as DNA, the CDR3 is TGTGCCAGCAGCTTGCAAAAAGGCGCTAGCTCCTACAATGAGCAGTTCTTC. The chain links TRBV5-4 to TRBJ2-1; unclear D gene. CDR1 SGHNT and CDR2 YYREEE come from the germline V gene (reference sequence). Trimming pared 1 base from V and 0 bases from J, leaving 14 bases between. CDR3 length: 17 residues.

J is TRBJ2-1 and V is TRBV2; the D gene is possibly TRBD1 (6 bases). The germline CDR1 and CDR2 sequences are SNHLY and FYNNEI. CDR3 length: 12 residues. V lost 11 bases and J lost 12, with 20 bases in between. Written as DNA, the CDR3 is TGTGCCGGCTCCCCGGGGACATCCCCGCAGTTCTTC. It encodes CAGSPGTSPQFF.

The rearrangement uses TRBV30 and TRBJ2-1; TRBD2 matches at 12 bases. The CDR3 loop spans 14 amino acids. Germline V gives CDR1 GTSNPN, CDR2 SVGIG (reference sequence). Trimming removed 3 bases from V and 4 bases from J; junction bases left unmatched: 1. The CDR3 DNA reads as TGTGCCTGGAGGGGACTAGCGGGTTACAATGAGCAGTTCTTC. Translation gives CAWRGLAGYNEQFF. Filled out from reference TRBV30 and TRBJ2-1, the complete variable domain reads SQTIHQWPATLVQPVGSPLSLECTVEGTSNPNLYWYRQAAGRGLQLLFYSVGIGQISSEVPQNLSASRPQDRQFILSSKKLLLSDSGFYLCAWRGLAGYNEQFFGPGTRLTVL.

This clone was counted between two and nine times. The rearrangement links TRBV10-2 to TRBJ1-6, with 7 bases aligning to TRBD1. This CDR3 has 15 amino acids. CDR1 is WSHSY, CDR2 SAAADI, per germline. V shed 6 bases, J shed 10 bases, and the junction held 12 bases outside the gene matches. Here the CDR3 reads CASSRNRDRDSPLHF. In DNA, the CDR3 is TGCGCCAGCAGCAGGAACCGAGACAGGGACTCACCCCTCCACTTT.

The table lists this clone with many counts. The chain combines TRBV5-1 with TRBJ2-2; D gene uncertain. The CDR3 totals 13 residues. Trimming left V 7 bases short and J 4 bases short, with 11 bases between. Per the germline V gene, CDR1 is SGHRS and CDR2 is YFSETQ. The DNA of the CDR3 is TGCGCCAGCTGGCCCGGCGGCACCGGGGAGCTGTTTTTT. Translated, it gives CASWPGGTGELFF.

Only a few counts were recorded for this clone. The CDR3 loop reads CSVHVVRRTRQDTDTQYF. In DNA form, the CDR3 reads TGCAGCGTGCATGTCGTGAGACGTACGAGGCAAGACACAGATACGCAGTATTTT. This sequence joins TRBV29-1 and TRBJ2-3; D is ambiguous. Germline V gene sequence: CDR1 SQVTM, CDR2 ANQGSEA. The CDR3 contains 18 residues. V was clipped by 6 bases and J by 2 bases, with 27 bases between them.

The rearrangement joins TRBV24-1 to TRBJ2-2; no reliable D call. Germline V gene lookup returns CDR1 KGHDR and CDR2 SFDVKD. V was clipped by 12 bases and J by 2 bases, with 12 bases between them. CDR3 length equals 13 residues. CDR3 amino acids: CAAEEPNTGELFF. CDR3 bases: TGTGCCGCCGAGGAACCCAACACCGGGGAGCTGTTTTTT.

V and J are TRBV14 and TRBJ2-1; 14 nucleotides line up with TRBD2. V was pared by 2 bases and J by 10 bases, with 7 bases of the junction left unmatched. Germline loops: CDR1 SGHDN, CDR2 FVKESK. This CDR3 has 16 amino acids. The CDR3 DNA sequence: TGTGCCAGCAGCCAACCGGGACTAGCGGGAGTATACGAGCAGTTCTTC. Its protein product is CASSQPGLAGVYEQFF.

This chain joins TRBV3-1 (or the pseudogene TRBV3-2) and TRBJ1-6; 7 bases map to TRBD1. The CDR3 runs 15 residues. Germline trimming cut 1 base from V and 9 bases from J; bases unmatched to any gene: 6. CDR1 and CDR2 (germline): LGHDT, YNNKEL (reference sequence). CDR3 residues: CASSQARDSSSPLHF. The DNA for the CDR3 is TGTGCCAGCAGCCAAGCGCGGGACAGTTCTTCACCCCTCCACTTT.

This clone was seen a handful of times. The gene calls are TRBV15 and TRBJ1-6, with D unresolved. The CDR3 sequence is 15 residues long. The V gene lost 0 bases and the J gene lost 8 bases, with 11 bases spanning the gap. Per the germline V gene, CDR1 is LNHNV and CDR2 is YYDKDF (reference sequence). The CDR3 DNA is TGTGCCACCAGCAGAGAGCCTGTGAGAGATTCACCCCTCCACTTT. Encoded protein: CATSREPVRDSPLHF.

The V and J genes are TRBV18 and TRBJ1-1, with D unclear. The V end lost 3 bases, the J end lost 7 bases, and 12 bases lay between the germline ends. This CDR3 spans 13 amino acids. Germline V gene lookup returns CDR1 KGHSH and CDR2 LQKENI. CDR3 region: CASSPDMTLEAFF. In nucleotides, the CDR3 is TGTGCCAGCTCACCTGACATGACACTTGAAGCTTTCTTT.